The entry that follows covers one TCR beta chain sequence. In the same sample, other DNA sequences code for this CDR3. CDR1 is SGHNT, CDR2 YYREEE, per germline (reference sequence). J was trimmed by 4 bases and V by 1 base; bases with no gene match: 4. The CDR3 covers 14 residues. Template for every sorted-subset replicate PCR totaled 200 to 250 ng DNA, around 32,000 T cell genomes. Sequencing used immunoSEQ multiplex PCR; TCRdb keeps in-frame clones, though not all of them. The data show some 1 million clones, roughly 80% seen once. This sample was included in a study of shared clonotypes between healthy human individuals.

The sample comprised memory CD4+ T cells sorted from blood. Subset here: CD45RA-negative fraction. This receptor was obtained from a man between 18 and 35 years old in good health. The rearrangement uses TRBV5-4 and TRBJ2-5; 7 nucleotides line up with TRBD2. CDR3 sequence (DNA): TGTGCCAGCAGCTTGTGGGGGGGAGGAGAGACCCAGTACTTC. Translation gives CASSLWGGGETQYF.